This T cell receptor beta chain was profiled in a study of T cell responses to AZD1222 COVID-19 vaccine. Study-level results: Among those given AZD1222, only five or six were seropositive at baseline. The donors showed a predominance of white British ancestry and of females, with possible underestimation of clonal diversity. Unmutated regions of variants are reportedly targeted by nearly half of spike-specific TCRs.

The repertoire was sequenced with immunoSEQ multiplex PCR; TCRdb's copy has only in-frame clones and lacks some. The top ten clones hold 4% of a sample with 140,000 to 150,000 clones, about 90% of them seen once. Note on this clone: Antigen: not known.

From germline, CDR1 is SGDLS and CDR2 YYNGEE. The CDR3 contains 16 residues. V was shortened by 4 bases and J by 0 bases, with 11 bases between the two germline ends. Sequenced here: peripheral blood, sampled 28 days after the second AZD1222 dose. The source is an adult who received the AZD1222 COVID-19 vaccine. The V and J genes are TRBV9 and TRBJ2-6, with no clear D. CDR3 sequence reads: CASSPPWASGANVLTF. DNA for the CDR3: TGTGCCAGCAGCCCCCCTTGGGCCTCTGGGGCCAACGTCCTGACTTTC.